This is a list of T cell receptor beta chains from one sample in a study of blood T cell repertoires in COVID-19. The repertoire was sequenced with immunoSEQ multiplex PCR; TCRdb's copy has only in-frame clones and lacks some. The sample lists about 110,000 clones; more than 70% were seen once. The specimen was peripheral blood. The origin of the receptors is a middle-aged man with active or convalescent COVID-19. Both conserved end residues are part of each CDR3. A D gene is named only where the DNA matches it firmly. Size tells how often a clone was seen (once, few, many) or the class of an expanded clone, and some rows leave it out.

len | j_gene | d_gene | v_gene | abundance | CDR3aa | CDR3nt
14 | TRBJ1-5 | NA | TRBV15 | NA | CATTSGRGNQPQHF | TGTGCCACCACAAGTGGCAGGGGAAATCAGCCCCAGCATTTT
12 | TRBJ1-1 | NA | TRBV5-6 | once | CASSPPTGEAFF | TGTGCCAGCAGCCCACCGACAGGAGAAGCTTTCTTT
15 | TRBJ1-6 | NA | TRBV11-2 | NA | CASSLGNRVNSPLHF | TGTGCCAGCAGCTTAGGGAACAGGGTAAATTCACCCCTCCACTTT
15 | TRBJ2-1 | TRBD2 | TRBV27 | NA | CASSLGLAGYNEQFF | TGTGCCAGCAGCCTAGGACTAGCGGGCTACAATGAGCAGTTCTTC
14 | TRBJ2-7 | TRBD1 | TRBV30 | NA | CAWSAQTGLYEQYF | TGTGCCTGGAGTGCCCAGACAGGGCTCTACGAGCAGTACTTC
13 | TRBJ1-1 | NA | TRBV7-9 | NA | CASSPIDAREAFF | TGTGCCAGCAGCCCCATTGATGCCCGGGAAGCTTTCTTT
15 | TRBJ2-3 | NA | TRBV2 | NA | CASSVSGTSTDTQYF | TGTGCCAGCAGTGTTAGCGGCACTAGCACAGATACGCAGTATTTT
11 | TRBJ1-2 | TRBD1 | TRBV6-5 | NA | CASLTGAGYTF | TGTGCCAGTTTGACAGGGGCCGGCTACACCTTC
14 | TRBJ2-5 | NA | TRBV30 | NA | CAWSGDYSQETQYF | TGTGCCTGGAGTGGAGACTACAGCCAAGAGACCCAGTACTTC
15 | TRBJ1-6 | NA | TRBV28 | NA | CASRSGGGQNSPLHF | TGTGCCAGCAGAAGCGGGGGGGGACAAAATTCACCCCTCCACTTT
15 | TRBJ2-1 | TRBD2 | TRBV6-5 | NA | CASSTAGLADNEQFF | TGTGCCAGCAGTACCGCGGGACTAGCGGACAATGAGCAGTTCTTC
18 | TRBJ2-7 | TRBD2 | TRBV4-3 | NA | CASSQASGRVLKPYEQYF | TGCGCCAGCAGCCAAGCTAGCGGGAGGGTATTAAAACCTTACGAGCAGTACTTC
15 | TRBJ1-5 | NA | TRBV5-1 | NA | CASSLGQTSNQPQHF | TGCGCCAGCAGCTTGGGGCAAACTAGCAATCAGCCCCAGCATTTT